The clone carrying this T cell receptor beta chain was seen repeatedly, ten times or more. Its antigen remains unidentified. This record belongs to a study of T-cell reconstitution after alpha-beta-depleted transplantation in children. Notes on the study in general: Alpha-beta T cells about two months after transplant reportedly derived from several hundred expanded graft clones. Some patients owed their high day-60 TCRbeta diversity to surviving recipient T cells and thymic progenitors. At the one-year point after transplant, T-cell counts and TCRbeta diversity were found to come mostly from T cells that had been newly produced.

Preparing the TCRbeta library involved the use of unique molecular identifiers. Using its own MiXCR run on the PCR reads, TCRdb lists one record per CDR3 protein. The table shows about 350,000 distinct CDR3 sequences, with around 15% occurring only once. Deletions cut 7 bases from V and 3 bases from J, with 10 bases between. The CDR3 covers 12 residues. Germline V lookup: CDR1 KGHSH, CDR2 LQKENI. The starting material was PBMCs, mostly from graft donor cells, obtained 360 days after TCRalphabeta/CD19-depleted stem cell transplant. V is TRBV18 and J is TRBJ2-7; D uncertain. The receptor's source is a male patient under 10 years old who had a stem cell transplant for acute lymphoblastic leukemia, so the T cells may come from the graft donor. CDR3 DNA: TGTGCCAGCTTGGGTTCTGGCTACGAGCAGTACTTC. The encoded protein is CASLGSGYEQYF.